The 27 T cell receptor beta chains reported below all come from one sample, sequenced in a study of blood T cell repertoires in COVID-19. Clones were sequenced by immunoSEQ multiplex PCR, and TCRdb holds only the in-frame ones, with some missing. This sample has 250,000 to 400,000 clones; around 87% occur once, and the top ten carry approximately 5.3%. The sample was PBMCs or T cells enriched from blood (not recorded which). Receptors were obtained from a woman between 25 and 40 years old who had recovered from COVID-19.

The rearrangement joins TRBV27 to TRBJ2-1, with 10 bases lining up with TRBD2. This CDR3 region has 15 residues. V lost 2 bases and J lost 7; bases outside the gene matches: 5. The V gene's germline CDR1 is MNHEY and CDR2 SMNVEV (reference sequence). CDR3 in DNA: TGTGCCAGCAGTTTAGTGAGCGGGGGGGTTAATGAGCAGTTCTTC. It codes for CASSLVSGGVNEQFF.

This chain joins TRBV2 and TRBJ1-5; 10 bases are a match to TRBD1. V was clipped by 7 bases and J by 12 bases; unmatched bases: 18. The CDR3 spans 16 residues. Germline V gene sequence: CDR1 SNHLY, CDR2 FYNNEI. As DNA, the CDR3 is TGTGCCAGCACTATTGGGGCGGGACAGGGGTTACCCAGCCAGCATTTT. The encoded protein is CASTIGAGQGLPSQHF.

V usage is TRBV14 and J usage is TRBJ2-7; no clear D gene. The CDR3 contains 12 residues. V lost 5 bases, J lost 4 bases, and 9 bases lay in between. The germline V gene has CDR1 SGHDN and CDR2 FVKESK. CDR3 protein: CASSESIYEQYF. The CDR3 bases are TGTGCCAGCAGCGAGAGCATTTACGAGCAGTACTTC. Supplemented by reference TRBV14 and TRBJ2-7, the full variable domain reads EAGVTQFPSHSVIEKGQTVTLRCDPISGHDNLYWYRRVMGKEIKFLLHFVKESKQDESGMPNNRFLAERTGGTYSTLKVQPAELEDSGVYFCASSESIYEQYFGPGTRLTVT.

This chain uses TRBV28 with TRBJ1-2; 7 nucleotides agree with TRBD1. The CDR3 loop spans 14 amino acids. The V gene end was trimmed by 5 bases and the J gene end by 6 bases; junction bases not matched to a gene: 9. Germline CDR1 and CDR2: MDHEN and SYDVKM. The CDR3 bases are TGTGCCAGCAGTAGACAGGGTTCGATGGATGGCTACACCTTC. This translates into CASSRQGSMDGYTF.

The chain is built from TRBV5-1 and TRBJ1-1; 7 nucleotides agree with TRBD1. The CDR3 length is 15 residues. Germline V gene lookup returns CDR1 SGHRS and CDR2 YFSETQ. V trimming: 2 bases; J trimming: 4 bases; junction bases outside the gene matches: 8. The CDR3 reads CASSFLTGESTEAFF. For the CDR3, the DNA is TGCGCCAGCAGCTTTCTTACAGGGGAATCCACTGAAGCTTTCTTT.

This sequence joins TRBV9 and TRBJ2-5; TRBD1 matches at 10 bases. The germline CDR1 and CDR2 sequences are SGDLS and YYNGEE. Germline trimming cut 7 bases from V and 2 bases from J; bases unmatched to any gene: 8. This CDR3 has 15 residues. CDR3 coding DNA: TGTGCCAGCGGCCGGGGGGACAGGGGACAAGAGACCCAGTACTTC. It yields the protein CASGRGDRGQETQYF.

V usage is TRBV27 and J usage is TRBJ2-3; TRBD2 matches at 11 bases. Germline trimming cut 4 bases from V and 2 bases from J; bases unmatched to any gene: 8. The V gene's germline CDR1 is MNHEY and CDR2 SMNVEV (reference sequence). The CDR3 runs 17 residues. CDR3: CASSWVAGGYDTDTQYF. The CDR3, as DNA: TGTGCCAGCAGTTGGGTAGCGGGGGGGTATGACACAGATACGCAGTATTTT.

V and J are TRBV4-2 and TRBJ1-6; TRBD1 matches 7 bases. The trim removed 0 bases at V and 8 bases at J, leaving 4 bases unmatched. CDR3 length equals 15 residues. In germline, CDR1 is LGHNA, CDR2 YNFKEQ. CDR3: CASSQEGRGYSPLHF. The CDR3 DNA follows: TGTGCCAGCAGCCAAGAAGGCAGGGGGTATTCACCCCTCCACTTT.

The CDR3 region is CASSYSTAGEAFF. The CDR3 DNA reads as TGTGCCAGCAGTTACTCTACGGCAGGAGAAGCTTTCTTT. The chain links TRBV6-5 to TRBJ1-1; D call uncertain. The CDR3 loop spans 13 amino acids. The V end lost 0 bases, the J end lost 8 bases, and 10 bases lay between the germline ends. Germline CDR1 MNHEY, CDR2 SVGAGI.

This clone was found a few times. The CDR3 spells CASSLGLQGSYGYTF. The CDR3 DNA reads TGTGCCAGCAGCTTGGGACTACAGGGAAGCTATGGCTACACCTTC. V is TRBV5-4 and J is TRBJ1-2, with D tentatively TRBD1 (6 bases). With 0 bases removed from V and 4 bases from J, the gap between germline ends came to 13 bases. Germline CDR1 reads SGHNT; CDR2 reads YYREEE (reference sequence). The CDR3 sequence is 15 residues long.

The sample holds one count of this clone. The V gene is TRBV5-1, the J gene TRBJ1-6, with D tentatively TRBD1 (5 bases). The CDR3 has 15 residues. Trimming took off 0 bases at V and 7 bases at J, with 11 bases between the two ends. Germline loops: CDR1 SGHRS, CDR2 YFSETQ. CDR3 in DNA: TGCGCCAGCAGCTTGGATTGGGGCGGCAATTCACCCCTCCACTTT. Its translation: CASSLDWGGNSPLHF.

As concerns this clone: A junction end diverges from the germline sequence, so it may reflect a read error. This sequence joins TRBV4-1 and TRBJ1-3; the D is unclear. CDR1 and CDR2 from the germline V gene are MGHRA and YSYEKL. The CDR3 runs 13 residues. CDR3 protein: CASSQDRQERLCF. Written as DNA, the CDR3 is TGCGCCAGCAGCCAAGATCGGCAGGAACGGCTTTGTTTT.

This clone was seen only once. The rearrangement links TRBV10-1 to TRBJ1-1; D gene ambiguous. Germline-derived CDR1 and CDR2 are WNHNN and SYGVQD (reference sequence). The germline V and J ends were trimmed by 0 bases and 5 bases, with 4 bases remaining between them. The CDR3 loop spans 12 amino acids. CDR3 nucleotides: TGCGCCAGCAGTGAGTCGTCGACTGAAGCTTTCTTT. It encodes CASSESSTEAFF.

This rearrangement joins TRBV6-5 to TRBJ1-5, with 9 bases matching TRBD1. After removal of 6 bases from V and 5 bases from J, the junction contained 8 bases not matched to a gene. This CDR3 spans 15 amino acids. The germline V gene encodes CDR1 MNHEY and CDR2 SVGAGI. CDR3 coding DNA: TGTGCCAGCAGACAAGACCGGGACAGGGATCAGCCCCAGCATTTT. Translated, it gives CASRQDRDRDQPQHF.

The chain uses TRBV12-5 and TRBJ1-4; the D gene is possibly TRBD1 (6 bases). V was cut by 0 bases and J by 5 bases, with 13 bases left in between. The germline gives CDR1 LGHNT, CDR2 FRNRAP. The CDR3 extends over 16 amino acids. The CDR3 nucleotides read TGTGCTAGTGGTTTGGTAAAGGGACATGGCAATGAAAAACTGTTTTTT. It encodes CASGLVKGHGNEKLFF.

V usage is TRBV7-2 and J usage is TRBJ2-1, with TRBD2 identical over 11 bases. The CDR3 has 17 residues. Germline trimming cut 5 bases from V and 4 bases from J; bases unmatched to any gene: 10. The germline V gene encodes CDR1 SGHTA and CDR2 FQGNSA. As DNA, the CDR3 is TGTGCCAGCAGCAGAGAGGTAGCGGGGGGGCGTTACAATGAGCAGTTCTTC. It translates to CASSREVAGGRYNEQFF.

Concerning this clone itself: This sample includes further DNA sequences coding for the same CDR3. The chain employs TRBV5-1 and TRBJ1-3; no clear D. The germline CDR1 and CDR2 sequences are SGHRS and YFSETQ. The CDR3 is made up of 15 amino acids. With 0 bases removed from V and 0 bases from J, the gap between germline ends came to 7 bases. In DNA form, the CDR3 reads TGCGCCAGCAGCTTGGGGAGGAGCTCTGGAAACACCATATATTTT. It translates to CASSLGRSSGNTIYF.

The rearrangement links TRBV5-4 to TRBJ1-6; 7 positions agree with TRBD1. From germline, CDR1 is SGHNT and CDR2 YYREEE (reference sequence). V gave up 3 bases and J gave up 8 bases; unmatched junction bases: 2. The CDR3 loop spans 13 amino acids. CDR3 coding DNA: TGTGCCAGCAGCTATGACAGGGATTCACCCCTCCACTTT. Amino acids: CASSYDRDSPLHF.

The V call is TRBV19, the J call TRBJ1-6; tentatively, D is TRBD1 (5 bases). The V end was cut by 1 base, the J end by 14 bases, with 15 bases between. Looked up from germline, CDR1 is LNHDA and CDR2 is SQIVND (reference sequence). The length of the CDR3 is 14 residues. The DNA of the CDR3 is TGTGCCAGTAGTATAGCTAGGGACTCCGCCACCCTCCACTTT. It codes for CASSIARDSATLHF. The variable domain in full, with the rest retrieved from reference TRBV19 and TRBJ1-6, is DGGITQSPKYLFRKEGQNVTLSCEQNLNHDAMYWYRQDPGQGLRLIYYSQIVNDFQKGDIAEGYSVSREKKESFPLTVTSAQKNPTAFYLCASSIARDSATLHFGNGTRLTVT.

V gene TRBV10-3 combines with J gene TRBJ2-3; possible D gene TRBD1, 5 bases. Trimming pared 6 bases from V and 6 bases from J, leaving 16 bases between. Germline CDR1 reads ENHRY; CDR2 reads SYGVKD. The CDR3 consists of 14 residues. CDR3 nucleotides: TGTGCCATCAGGACAGAGAAAGGGGATGATACGCAGTATTTT. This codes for CAIRTEKGDDTQYF.

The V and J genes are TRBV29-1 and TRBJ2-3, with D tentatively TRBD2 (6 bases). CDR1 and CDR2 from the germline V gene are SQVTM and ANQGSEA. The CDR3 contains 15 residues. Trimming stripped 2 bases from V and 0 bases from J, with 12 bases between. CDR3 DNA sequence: TGCAGCGTTGAACGGCCGGGGGATAGCACAGATACGCAGTATTTT. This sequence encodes CSVERPGDSTDTQYF.

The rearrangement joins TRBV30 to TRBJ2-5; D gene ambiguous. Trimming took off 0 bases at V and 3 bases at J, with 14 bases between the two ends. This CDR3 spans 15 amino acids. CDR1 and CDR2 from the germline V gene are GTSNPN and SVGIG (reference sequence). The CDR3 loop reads CAWSVNSPLKETQYF. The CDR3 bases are TGTGCCTGGAGTGTAAACTCACCACTAAAAGAGACCCAGTACTTC.

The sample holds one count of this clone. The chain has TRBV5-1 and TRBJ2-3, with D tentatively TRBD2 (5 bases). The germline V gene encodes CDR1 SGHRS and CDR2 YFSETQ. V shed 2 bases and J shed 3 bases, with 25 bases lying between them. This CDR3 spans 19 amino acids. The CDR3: CASSFDKGRIPLPTDTQYF. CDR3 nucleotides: TGCGCCAGCAGCTTCGATAAAGGGAGAATACCCCTGCCGACAGATACGCAGTATTTT. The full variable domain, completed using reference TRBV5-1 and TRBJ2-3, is KAGVTQTPRYLIKTRGQQVTLSCSPISGHRSVSWYQQTPGQGLQFLFEYFSETQRNKGNFPGRFSGRQFSNSRSEMNVSTLELGDSALYLCASSFDKGRIPLPTDTQYFGPGTRLTVL.

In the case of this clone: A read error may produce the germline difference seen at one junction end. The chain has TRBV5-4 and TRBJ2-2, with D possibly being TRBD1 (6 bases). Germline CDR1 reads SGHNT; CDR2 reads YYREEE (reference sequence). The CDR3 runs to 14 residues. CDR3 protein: CASRLDRNTGELFF. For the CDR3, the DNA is TGTGCCAGCAGGTTGGACAGGAACACCGGGGAGCTGTTTTTT.

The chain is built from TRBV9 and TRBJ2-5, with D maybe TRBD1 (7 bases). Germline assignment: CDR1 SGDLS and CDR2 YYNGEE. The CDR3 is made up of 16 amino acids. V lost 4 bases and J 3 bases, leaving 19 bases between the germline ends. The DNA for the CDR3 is TGTGCCAGCAGCAAATCCCACAGGGGAGGAGAAGAGACCCAGTACTTC. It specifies CASSKSHRGGEETQYF.

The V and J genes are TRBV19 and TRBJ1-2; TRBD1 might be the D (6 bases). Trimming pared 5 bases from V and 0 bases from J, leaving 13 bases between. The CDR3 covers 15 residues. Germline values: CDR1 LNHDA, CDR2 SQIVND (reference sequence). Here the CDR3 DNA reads TGTGCCAGTAGTCTTAGGACAGCAGCTAACTATGGCTACACCTTC. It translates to CASSLRTAANYGYTF.

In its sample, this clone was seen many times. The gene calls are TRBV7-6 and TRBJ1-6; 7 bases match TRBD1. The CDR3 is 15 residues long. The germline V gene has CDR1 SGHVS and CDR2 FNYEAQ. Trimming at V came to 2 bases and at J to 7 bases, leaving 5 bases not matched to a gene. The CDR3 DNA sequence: TGTGCCAGCAGCTTACGAGACAGGGTGAATTCACCCCTCCACTTT. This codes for CASSLRDRVNSPLHF.